This TCR beta chain was sequenced for a study of CD8+CD57+ T cells in acquired aplastic anemia. Turning to the study itself: Sorted CD4+ and CD8+ cell DNA averaged about 3 ug.

On this clonotype: What it binds is unknown.

The use of genomic DNA as template underpinned the TCR beta VDJ and CDR3 profiling. TCRdb reprocessed the reads via MiXCR and lists one record per CDR3 protein. The sample holds about 210,000 distinct CDR3 sequences; approximately 35% are singletons and the top ten take 1% to 1.3%. V lost 6 bases, J lost 3 bases, and 6 bases stayed unmatched. CDR3 length: 15 residues. Whole-study findings and limits: For CD8+ Simpson's diversity, patients and controls showed no significant difference. Approximately 29 was the count of CD8+ CDR3 sequences that patients shared with controls.

The sequence was obtained from a human donor in good health, serving as a control. J is TRBJ2-1 and V is TRBV12-3 or TRBV12-4; 9 bases are shared with TRBD1. Sequencing was performed on sorted CD4+, CD8+, or CD8+CD57+ T cells (not recorded which) from PBMCs. This CDR3 is CASSEQGAFYNEQFF. Written as DNA, the CDR3 is TGTGCCAGCAGCGAACAGGGGGCGTTCTACAATGAGCAGTTCTTC.